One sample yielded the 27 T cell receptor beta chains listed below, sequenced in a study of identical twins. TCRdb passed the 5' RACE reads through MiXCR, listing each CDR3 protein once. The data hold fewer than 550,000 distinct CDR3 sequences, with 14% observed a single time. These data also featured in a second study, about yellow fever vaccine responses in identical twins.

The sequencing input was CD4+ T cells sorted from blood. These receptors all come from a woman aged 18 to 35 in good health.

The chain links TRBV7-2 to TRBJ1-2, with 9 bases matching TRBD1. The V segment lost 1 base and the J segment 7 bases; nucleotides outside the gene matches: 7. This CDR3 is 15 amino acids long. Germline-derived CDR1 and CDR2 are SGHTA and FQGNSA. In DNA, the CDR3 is TGTGCCAGCAGCTTAGACCCACAGGGGGCGCGTGGCTACACCTTC. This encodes CASSLDPQGARGYTF.

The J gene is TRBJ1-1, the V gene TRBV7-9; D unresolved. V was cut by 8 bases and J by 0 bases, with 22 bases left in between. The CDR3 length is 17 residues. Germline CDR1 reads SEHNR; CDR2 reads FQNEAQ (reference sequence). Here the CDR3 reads CASRPGLTLTLNTEAFF. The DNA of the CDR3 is TGTGCCAGCCGGCCGGGCCTTACTTTAACTCTGAACACTGAAGCTTTCTTT.

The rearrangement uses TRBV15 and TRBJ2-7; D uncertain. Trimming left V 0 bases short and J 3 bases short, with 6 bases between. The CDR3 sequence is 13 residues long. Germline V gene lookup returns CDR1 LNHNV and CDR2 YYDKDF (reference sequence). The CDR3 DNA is TGTGCCACCAGCAGAGAGCCCCGCTACGAGCAGTACTTC. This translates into CATSREPRYEQYF.

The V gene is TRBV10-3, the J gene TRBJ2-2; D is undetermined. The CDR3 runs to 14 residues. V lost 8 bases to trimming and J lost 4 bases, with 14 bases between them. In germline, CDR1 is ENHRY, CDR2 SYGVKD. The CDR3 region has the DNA TGTGCCATCGGCAGTGGGTCGGGCACCGGGGAGCTGTTTTTT. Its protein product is CAIGSGSGTGELFF.

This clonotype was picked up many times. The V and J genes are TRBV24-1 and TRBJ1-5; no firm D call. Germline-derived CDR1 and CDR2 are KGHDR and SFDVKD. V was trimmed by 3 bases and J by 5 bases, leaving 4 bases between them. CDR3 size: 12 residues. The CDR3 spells CATSDPDQPQHF. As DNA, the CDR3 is TGTGCCACCAGTGATCCCGATCAGCCCCAGCATTTT.

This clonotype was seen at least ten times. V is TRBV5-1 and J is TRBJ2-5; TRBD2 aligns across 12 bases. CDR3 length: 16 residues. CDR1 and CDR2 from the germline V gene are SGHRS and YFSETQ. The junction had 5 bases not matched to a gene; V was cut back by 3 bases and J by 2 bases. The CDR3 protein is CASSSGLAGLQETQYF. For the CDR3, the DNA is TGCGCCAGCAGCTCGGGACTAGCGGGCTTACAAGAGACCCAGTACTTC.

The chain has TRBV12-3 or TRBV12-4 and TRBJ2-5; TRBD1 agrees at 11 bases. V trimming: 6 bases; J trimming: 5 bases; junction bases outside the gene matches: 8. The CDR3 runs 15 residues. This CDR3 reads CASSRTGGAQETQYF. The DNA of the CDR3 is TGTGCCAGCAGCAGGACAGGGGGCGCTCAGGAGACCCAGTACTTC.

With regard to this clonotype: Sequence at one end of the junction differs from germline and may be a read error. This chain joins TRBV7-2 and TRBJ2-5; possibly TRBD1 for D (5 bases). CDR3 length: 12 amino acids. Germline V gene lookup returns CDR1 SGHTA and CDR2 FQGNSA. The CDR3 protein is CASSLETETQCF. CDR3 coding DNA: TGTGCCAGCAGCTTAGAGACAGAGACCCAGTGCTTC.

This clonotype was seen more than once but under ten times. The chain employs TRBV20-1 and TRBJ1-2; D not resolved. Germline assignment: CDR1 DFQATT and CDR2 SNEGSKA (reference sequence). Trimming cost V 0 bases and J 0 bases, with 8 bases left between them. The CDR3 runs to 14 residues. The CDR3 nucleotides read TGCAGTGCTAGAGATCTCACCGCTAACTATGGCTACACCTTC. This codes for CSARDLTANYGYTF.

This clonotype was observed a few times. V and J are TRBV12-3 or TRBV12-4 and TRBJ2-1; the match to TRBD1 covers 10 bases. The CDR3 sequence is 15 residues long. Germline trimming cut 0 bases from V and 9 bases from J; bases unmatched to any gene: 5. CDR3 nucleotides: TGTGCCAGCAGTTTAGCGGGACAGGGGATCGGTGAGCAGTTCTTC. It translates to CASSLAGQGIGEQFF.

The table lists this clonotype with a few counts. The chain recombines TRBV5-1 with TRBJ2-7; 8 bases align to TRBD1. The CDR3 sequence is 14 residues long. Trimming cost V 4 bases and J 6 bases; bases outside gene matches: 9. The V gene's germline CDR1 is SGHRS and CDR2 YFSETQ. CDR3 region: CASSTQSTGVEQYF. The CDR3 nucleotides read TGCGCCAGCAGCACCCAATCGACAGGGGTCGAGCAGTACTTC.

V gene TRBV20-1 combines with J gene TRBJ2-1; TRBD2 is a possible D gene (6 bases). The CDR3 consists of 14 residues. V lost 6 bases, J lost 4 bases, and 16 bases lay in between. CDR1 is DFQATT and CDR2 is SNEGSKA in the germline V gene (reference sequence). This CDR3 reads CSAKGASVYNEQFF. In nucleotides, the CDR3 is TGCAGTGCCAAAGGGGCTAGCGTGTACAATGAGCAGTTCTTC.

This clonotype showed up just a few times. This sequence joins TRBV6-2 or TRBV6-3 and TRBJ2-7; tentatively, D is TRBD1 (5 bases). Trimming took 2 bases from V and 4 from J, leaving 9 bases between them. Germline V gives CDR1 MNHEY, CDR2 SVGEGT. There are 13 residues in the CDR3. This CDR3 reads CASSYGAAYEQYF. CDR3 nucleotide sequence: TGTGCCAGCAGTTACGGGGCGGCATACGAGCAGTACTTC.

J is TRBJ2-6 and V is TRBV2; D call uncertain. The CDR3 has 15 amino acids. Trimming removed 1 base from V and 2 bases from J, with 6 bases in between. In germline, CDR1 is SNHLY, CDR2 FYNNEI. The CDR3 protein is CASSEEATGANVLTF. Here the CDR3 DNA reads TGTGCCAGCAGTGAAGAGGCGACTGGGGCCAACGTCCTGACTTTC.

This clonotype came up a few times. Here the CDR3 reads CASIPGTASYEQYF. The DNA for the CDR3 is TGTGCCAGCATCCCCGGGACGGCATCCTACGAGCAGTACTTC. The chain couples TRBV28 to TRBJ2-7; D assignment may be TRBD1 or TRBD2 (5 bases each). The CDR3 covers 14 residues. Trimming removed 7 bases from V and 1 base from J, with 14 bases in between. Germline loops: CDR1 MDHEN, CDR2 SYDVKM.

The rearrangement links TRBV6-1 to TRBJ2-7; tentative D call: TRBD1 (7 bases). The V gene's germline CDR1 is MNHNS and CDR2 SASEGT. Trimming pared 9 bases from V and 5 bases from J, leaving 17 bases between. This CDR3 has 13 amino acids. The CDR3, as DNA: TGTGCCAGGAAATCAGGGGGGTCCCACGAGCAGTACTTC. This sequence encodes CARKSGGSHEQYF.

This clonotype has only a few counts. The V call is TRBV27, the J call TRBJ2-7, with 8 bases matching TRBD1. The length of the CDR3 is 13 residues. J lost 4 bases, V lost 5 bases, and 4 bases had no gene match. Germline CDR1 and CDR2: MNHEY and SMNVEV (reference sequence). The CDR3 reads CASSPWTGYEQYF. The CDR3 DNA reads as TGTGCCAGCAGTCCGTGGACAGGGTACGAGCAGTACTTC.

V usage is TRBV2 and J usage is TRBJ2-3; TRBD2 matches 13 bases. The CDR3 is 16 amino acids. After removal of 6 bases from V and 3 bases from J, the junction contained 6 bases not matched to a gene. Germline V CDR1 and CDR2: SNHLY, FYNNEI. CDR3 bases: TGTGCCAGCAGGGAGAGACTAGCGGGGGGAACAGATACGCAGTATTTT. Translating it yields CASRERLAGGTDTQYF.

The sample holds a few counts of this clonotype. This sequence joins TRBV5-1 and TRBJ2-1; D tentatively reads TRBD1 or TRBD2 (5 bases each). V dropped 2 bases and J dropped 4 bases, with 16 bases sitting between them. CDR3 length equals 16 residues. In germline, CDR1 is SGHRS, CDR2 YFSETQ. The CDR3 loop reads CASSLPSTGLYNEQFF. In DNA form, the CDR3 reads TGCGCCAGCAGCTTACCTAGCACAGGATTATACAATGAGCAGTTCTTC.

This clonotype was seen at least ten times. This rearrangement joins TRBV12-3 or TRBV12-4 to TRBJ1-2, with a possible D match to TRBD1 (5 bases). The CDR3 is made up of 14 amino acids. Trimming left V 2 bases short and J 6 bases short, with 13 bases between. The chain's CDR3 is CASSLNRWGDGYTF. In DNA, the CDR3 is TGTGCCAGCAGTTTAAATCGATGGGGGGATGGCTACACCTTC.

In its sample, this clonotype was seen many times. The CDR3: CASSLQGPDFYEQYF. The CDR3 DNA reads as TGCGCCAGCAGCTTACAGGGGCCGGACTTCTACGAGCAGTACTTC. V gene TRBV5-1 combines with J gene TRBJ2-7; TRBD1 matches 7 bases. This CDR3 contains 15 residues. Germline V gene data show CDR1 as SGHRS and CDR2 as YFSETQ. V lost 2 bases and J lost 3; bases outside the gene matches: 8.

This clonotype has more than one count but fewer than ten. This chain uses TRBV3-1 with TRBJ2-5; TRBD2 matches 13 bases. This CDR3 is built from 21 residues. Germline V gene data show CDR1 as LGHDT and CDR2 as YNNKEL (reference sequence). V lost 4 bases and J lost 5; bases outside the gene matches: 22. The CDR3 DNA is TGTGCCAGCAGCCGCCTAATCCGACTAGCGGGAGGTAGTCGAGTTATGGAGACCCAGTACTTC. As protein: CASSRLIRLAGGSRVMETQYF.

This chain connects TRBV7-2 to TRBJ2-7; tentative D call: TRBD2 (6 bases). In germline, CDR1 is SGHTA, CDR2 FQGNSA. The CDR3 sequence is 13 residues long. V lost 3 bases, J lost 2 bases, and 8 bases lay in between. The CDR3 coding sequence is TGTGCCAGCAGCTTTAGCGGCCCCTACGAGCAGTACTTC. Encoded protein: CASSFSGPYEQYF.

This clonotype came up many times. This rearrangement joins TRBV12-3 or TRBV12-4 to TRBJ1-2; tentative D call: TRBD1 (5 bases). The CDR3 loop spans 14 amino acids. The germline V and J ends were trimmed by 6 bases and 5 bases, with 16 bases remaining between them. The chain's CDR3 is CASRDDSSIYGYTF. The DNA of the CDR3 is TGTGCCAGCAGGGACGACAGCTCAATTTATGGCTACACCTTC.

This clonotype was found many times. CDR3 sequence (DNA): TGCGCCAGCAGATCCCGGGGGCTGGGAGAGACCCAGTACTTC. This sequence encodes CASRSRGLGETQYF. This chain joins TRBV5-1 and TRBJ2-5; D might be TRBD1 or TRBD2, each matching 6 bases. The CDR3 has 14 residues. CDR1 SGHRS and CDR2 YFSETQ come from the germline V gene. Trimming left V 5 bases short and J 4 bases short, with 15 bases between.

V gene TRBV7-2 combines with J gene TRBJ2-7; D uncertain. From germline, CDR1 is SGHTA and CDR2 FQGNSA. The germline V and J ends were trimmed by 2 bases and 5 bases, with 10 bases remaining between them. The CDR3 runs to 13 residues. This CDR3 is CASSLLGLDEQYF. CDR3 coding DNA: TGTGCCAGCAGCTTACTAGGGTTGGACGAGCAGTACTTC. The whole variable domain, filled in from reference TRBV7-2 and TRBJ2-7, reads GAGVSQSPSNKVTEKGKDVELRCDPISGHTALYWYRQSLGQGLEFLIYFQGNSAPDKSGLPSDRFSAERTGGSVSTLTIQRTQQEDSAVYLCASSLLGLDEQYFGPGTRLTVT.

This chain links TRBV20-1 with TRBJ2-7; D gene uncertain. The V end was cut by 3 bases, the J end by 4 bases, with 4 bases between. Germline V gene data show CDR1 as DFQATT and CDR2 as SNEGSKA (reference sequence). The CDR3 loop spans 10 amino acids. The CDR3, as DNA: TGCAGTGCTAGCGGGTACGAGCAGTACTTC. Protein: CSASGYEQYF.